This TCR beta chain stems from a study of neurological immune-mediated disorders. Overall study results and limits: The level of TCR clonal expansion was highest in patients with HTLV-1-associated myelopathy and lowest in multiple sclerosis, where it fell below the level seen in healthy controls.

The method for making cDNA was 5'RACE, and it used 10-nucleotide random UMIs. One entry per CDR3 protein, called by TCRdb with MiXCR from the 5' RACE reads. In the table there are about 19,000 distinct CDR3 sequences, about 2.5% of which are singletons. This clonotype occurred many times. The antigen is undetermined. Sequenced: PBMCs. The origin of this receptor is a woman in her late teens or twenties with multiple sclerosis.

The CDR3 DNA follows: TGTGCCAGCAGCCAAGATTGGCTAGCGGGAGCATCAGAGACCCAGTACTTC. It is translated as CASSQDWLAGASETQYF. This chain links TRBV3-1 with TRBJ2-5; 10 bases match TRBD2. Germline V gene sequence: CDR1 LGHDT, CDR2 YNNKEL (reference sequence). This CDR3 contains 17 residues. The junction had 8 bases not matched to a gene; V was cut back by 0 bases and J by 4 bases.